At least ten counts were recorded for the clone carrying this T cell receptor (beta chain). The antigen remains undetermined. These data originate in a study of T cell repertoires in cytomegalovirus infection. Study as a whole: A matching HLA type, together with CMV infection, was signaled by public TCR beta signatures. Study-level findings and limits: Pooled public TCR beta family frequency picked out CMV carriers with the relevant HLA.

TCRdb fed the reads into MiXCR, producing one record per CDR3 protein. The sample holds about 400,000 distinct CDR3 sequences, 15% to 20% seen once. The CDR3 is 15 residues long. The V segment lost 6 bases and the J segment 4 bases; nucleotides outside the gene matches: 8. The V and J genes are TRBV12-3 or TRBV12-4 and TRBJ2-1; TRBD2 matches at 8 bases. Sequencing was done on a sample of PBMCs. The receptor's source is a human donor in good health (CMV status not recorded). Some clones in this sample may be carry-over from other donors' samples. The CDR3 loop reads CASRTGTRDYNEQFF. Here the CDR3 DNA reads TGTGCCAGCAGAACTGGGACTAGAGATTACAATGAGCAGTTCTTC.